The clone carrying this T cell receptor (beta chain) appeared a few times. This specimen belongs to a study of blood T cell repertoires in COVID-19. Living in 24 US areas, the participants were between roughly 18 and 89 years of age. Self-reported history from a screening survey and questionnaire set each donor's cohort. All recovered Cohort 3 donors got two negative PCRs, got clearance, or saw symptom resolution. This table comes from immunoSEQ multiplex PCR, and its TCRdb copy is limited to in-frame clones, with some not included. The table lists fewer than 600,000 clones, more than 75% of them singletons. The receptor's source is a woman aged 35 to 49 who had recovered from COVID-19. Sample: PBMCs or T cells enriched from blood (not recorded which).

The CDR3 sequence is CASSVQGRYNSPLHF. The CDR3 nucleotides read TGTGCCAGCAGCGTACAGGGGCGATATAATTCACCCCTCCACTTT. The chain couples TRBV9 to TRBJ1-6; a possible D gene is TRBD1 (6 bases). V lost 1 base to trimming and J lost 4 bases, with 9 bases between them. The germline CDR1 and CDR2 sequences are SGDLS and YYNGEE. The CDR3 covers 15 residues.